One T cell receptor (beta chain) is described in this entry. This sample was included in a study of blood T cell repertoires in COVID-19. At the level of the study: Acute and convalescent COVID-19 samples came from the United States, Italy and Spain. The analysed material was cDNA or gDNA that came from T cells, B-cell-depleted T cells, or PBMCs.

How the authors handled the data: Amplification from reference gene primers served as the basis for estimated nucleated cell counts. Profiled with immunoSEQ multiplex PCR; TCRdb holds only in-frame clones, not every one. V and J calls and clone size are copied from that table; D and trimming were computed from the DNA. The data show 190,000 or so clones, around nine tenths seen once. The CDR3 is 13 residues long. V was clipped by 6 bases and J by 5 bases, with 13 bases between them. Sequenced sample: peripheral blood. The chain is built from TRBV12-3 or TRBV12-4 and TRBJ1-1, with a weak D call TRBD1 (5 bases). The receptor's source is a woman between 18 and 29 years old who had recovered from COVID-19. The CDR3 DNA reads as TGTGCCAGCAGCCCGCAGGGAAGGACTGAAGCTTTCTTT. This gives the protein CASSPQGRTEAFF.